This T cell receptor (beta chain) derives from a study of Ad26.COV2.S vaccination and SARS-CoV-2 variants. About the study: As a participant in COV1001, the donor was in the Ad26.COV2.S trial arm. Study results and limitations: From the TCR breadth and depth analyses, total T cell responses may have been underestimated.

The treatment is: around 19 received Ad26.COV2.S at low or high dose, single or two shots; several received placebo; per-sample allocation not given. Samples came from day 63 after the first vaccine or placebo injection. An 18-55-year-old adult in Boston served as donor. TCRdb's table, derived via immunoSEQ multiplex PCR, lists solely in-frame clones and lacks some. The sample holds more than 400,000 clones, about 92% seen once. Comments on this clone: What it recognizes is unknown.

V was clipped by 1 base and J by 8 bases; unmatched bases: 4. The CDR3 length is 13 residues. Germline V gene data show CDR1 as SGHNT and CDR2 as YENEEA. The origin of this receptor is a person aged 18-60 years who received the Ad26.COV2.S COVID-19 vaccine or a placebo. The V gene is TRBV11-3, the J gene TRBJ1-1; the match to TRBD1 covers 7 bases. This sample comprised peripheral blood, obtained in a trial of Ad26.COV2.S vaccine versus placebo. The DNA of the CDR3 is TGTGCCAGCAGCTTAGGGCGACAGGGAGAAGCTTTCTTT. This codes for CASSLGRQGEAFF.